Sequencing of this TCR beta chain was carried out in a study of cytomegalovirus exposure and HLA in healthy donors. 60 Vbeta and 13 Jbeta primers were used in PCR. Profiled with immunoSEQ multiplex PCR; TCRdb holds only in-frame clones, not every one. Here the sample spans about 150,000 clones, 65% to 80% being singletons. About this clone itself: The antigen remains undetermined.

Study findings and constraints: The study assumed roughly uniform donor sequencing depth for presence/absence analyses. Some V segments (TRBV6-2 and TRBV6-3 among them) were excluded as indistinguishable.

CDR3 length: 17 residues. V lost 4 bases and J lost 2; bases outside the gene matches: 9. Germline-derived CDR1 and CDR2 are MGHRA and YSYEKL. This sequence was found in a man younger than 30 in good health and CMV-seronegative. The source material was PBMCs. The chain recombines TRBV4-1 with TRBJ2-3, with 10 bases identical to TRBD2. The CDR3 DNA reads TGCGCCAGCAGCCTCCTCGTAGCGGGGGGCCTCACAGATACGCAGTATTTT. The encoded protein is CASSLLVAGGLTDTQYF.